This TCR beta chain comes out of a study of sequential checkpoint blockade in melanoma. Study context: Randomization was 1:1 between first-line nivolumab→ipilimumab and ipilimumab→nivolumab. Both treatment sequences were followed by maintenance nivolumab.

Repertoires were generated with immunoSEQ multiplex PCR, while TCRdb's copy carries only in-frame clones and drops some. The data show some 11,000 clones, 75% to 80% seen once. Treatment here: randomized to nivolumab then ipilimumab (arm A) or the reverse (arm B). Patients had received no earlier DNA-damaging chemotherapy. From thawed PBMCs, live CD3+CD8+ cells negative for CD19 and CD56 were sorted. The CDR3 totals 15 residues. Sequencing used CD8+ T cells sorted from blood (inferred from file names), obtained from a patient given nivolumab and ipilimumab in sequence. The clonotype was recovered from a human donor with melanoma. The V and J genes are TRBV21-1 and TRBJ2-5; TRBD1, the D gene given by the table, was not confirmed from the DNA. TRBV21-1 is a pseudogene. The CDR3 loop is CASSKVPGLWETQYF. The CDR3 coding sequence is TGTGCCAGCAGCAAAGTTCCAGGGCTGTGGGAGACCCAGTACTTC.